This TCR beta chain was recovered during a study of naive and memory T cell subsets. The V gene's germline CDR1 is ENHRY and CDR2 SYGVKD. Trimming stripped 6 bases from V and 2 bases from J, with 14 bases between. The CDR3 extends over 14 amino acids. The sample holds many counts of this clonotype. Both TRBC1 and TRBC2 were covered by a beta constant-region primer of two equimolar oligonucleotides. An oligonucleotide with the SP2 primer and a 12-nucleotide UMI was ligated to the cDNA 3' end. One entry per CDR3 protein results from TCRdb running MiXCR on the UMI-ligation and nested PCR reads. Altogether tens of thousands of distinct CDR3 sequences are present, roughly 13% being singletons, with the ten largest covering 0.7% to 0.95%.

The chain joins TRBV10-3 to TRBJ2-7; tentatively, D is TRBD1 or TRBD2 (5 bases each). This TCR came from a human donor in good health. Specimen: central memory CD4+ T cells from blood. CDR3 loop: CAIRETGTAYEQYF. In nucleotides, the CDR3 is TGTGCCATCAGAGAAACCGGGACCGCCTACGAGCAGTACTTC.